These 5 T cell receptor beta chains came from one sample sequenced in a study of T cell responses to AZD1222 COVID-19 vaccine. Using immunoSEQ multiplex PCR, the repertoire was profiled, and TCRdb retains in-frame clones only, with some absent. The repertoire has roughly 110,000 clones, around 90% of them found once; the top ten carry approximately 4%. The sample consisted of peripheral blood, taken on day 0 of AZD1222 vaccination. The receptors derive from an adult in good health.

This rearrangement joins TRBV5-4 to TRBJ1-2, with D possibly matching TRBD1 (6 bases). The germline V gene encodes CDR1 SGHNT and CDR2 YYREEE (reference sequence). The CDR3 covers 14 residues. Trimming removed 0 bases from V and 8 bases from J, with 14 bases in between. CDR3 residues: CASSLAGQPGGYTF. CDR3 DNA sequence: TGTGCCAGCAGCTTGGCCGGACAGCCTGGAGGCTACACCTTC.

A single count supports this clone. The rearrangement joins TRBV7-2 to TRBJ2-2; no definite D call. CDR1 is SGHTA and CDR2 is FQGNSA in the germline V gene. V lost 5 bases and J 4 bases, leaving 14 bases between the germline ends. The CDR3 is made up of 15 amino acids. CDR3 in DNA: TGTGCCAGCAGCATGGATAGACAACTCACCGGGGAGCTGTTTTTT. Protein: CASSMDRQLTGELFF.

V and J are TRBV30 and TRBJ2-1, with 12 bases identical to TRBD2. The germline gives CDR1 GTSNPN, CDR2 SVGIG (reference sequence). J was trimmed by 4 bases and V by 4 bases; bases with no gene match: 5. This CDR3 region has 15 residues. In nucleotides, the CDR3 is TGTGCCTGGACCCGACTAGCGGGAGCTTACAATGAGCAGTTCTTC. It codes for CAWTRLAGAYNEQFF.

The chain carries TRBV20-1 and TRBJ1-2; D unresolved. Germline values: CDR1 DFQATT, CDR2 SNEGSKA (reference sequence). The V and J ends lost 4 bases and 8 bases respectively, with 8 bases between them. This CDR3 has 10 residues. This chain's CDR3 is CSAIGKGYTF. The CDR3 coding sequence is TGCAGTGCTATAGGGAAGGGCTACACCTTC.

The genes are TRBV14 and TRBJ2-7; D uncertain. The germline V gene encodes CDR1 SGHDN and CDR2 FVKESK. CDR3 length: 12 residues. The ends were cut back, 4 bases at V and 0 bases at J, with 4 bases in the middle. CDR3 bases: TGTGCCAGCAGCCTCGACTCCTACGAGCAGTACTTC. Translation: CASSLDSYEQYF.